This T cell receptor (beta chain) was observed in a study of shared clonotypes between healthy human individuals. This CDR3 spans 16 amino acids. The junction had 19 bases not matched to a gene; V was cut back by 7 bases and J by 9 bases. CDR1 and CDR2 (germline): LNHDA, SQIVND (reference sequence). The sample holds one count of this clone. The protocol was immunoSEQ multiplex PCR, while the TCRdb copy is restricted to in-frame clones and leaves out a portion. Among some 1,600,000 clones listed, 95% to 99% were seen once. This chain connects TRBV19 to TRBJ2-7; TRBD2 matches 9 bases. This sequence originates from a man in his thirties or forties in good health. Specimen: naive CD4+ T cells sorted from blood. Subset in this sample: CD45RA+ positively selected. The CDR3 here is CASTTTRAGGITGQYF. As DNA, the CDR3 is TGTGCCAGTACCACGACTCGGGCGGGAGGGATTACGGGGCAGTACTTC.